The 8 T cell receptor beta chains given below trace back to one sample, sequenced in a study of shared clonotypes between healthy human individuals. The method was immunoSEQ multiplex PCR; TCRdb's version includes in-frame clones alone and lacks a portion of them. The sample has approximately 740,000 clones; around 72% are singletons. Sequencing was carried out using memory CD4+ T cells sorted from blood. Subset specified: CD45RA-negative fraction. These receptors were collected from a woman aged 30 to 39 in good health.

The chain links TRBV5-1 to TRBJ2-3; tentatively, D is TRBD1 (5 bases). The CDR3 loop spans 13 amino acids. V lost 5 bases and J 2 bases, leaving 9 bases between the germline ends. CDR1 is SGHRS, CDR2 YFSETQ, per germline. The CDR3 nucleotides are TGCGCCAGCAGTGACAGAGACACAGATACGCAGTATTTT. It translates to CASSDRDTDTQYF. Full variable domain (outside the CDR3, taken from reference TRBV5-1 and TRBJ2-3): KAGVTQTPRYLIKTRGQQVTLSCSPISGHRSVSWYQQTPGQGLQFLFEYFSETQRNKGNFPGRFSGRQFSNSRSEMNVSTLELGDSALYLCASSDRDTDTQYFGPGTRLTVL.

V is TRBV6-5 and J is TRBJ1-1, with D possibly being TRBD1 (6 bases). The CDR3 runs to 15 residues. The V end was cut by 6 bases, the J end by 4 bases, with 18 bases between. Germline V CDR1 and CDR2: MNHEY, SVGAGI. The CDR3 nucleotides read TGTGCCAGCAGCACCTATAGCGGGGGGGCCACTGAAGCTTTCTTT. This gives the protein CASSTYSGGATEAFF.

The V call is TRBV13, the J call TRBJ2-3, with D possibly TRBD2 on 5 matching bases. Trimming took off 3 bases at V and 2 bases at J, with 15 bases between the two ends. The CDR3 has 16 amino acids. CDR1 is PRHDT and CDR2 is FYEKMQ in the germline V gene (reference sequence). CDR3 sequence: CASSLAPAGATDTQYF. In nucleotides, the CDR3 is TGTGCCAGCAGCTTGGCCCCCGCGGGTGCCACAGATACGCAGTATTTT.

This clone was seen a few times. This chain joins TRBV5-1 and TRBJ1-1, with no clear D. The CDR3 is 13 amino acids. With 0 bases removed from V and 10 bases from J, the gap between germline ends came to 13 bases. Germline V CDR1 and CDR2: SGHRS, YFSETQ. The CDR3 region is CASSLDPAPGAFF. CDR3 in DNA: TGCGCCAGCAGCTTGGATCCGGCCCCCGGAGCTTTCTTT.

The chain employs TRBV15 and TRBJ2-3; 14 nucleotides agree with TRBD2. V lost 3 bases, J lost 6 bases, and 5 bases stayed unmatched. Germline V gene sequence: CDR1 LNHNV, CDR2 YYDKDF (reference sequence). The CDR3 has 16 amino acids. Here the CDR3 DNA reads TGTGCCACCAGCAGCCCGGGACTAGCGGGAGTTGATACGCAGTATTTT. Its translation: CATSSPGLAGVDTQYF.

This clone has a handful of counts. The V call is TRBV19, the J call TRBJ2-7; D is uncertain. Trimming removed 5 bases from V and 4 bases from J, with 12 bases in between. Per the germline V gene, CDR1 is LNHDA and CDR2 is SQIVND (reference sequence). This CDR3 contains 13 residues. The CDR3 region is CASSSLDAYEQYF. Written as DNA, the CDR3 is TGTGCCAGTAGTTCCCTTGACGCTTACGAGCAGTACTTC. Drawing the rest from reference TRBV19 and TRBJ2-7, the complete variable domain is DGGITQSPKYLFRKEGQNVTLSCEQNLNHDAMYWYRQDPGQGLRLIYYSQIVNDFQKGDIAEGYSVSREKKESFPLTVTSAQKNPTAFYLCASSSLDAYEQYFGPGTRLTVT.

The V and J genes are TRBV7-9 and TRBJ2-1, with D possibly being TRBD1 (5 bases). CDR3 length equals 14 residues. Trimming took off 2 bases at V and 8 bases at J, with 13 bases between the two ends. Per germline, CDR1 SEHNR and CDR2 FQNEAQ (reference sequence). The CDR3, as DNA: TGTGCCAGCAGCTTAATCTTGGACACTCATGAGCAGTTCTTC. Translation: CASSLILDTHEQFF.

The chain links TRBV10-3 to TRBJ1-1; no clear D gene. Germline CDR1 and CDR2: ENHRY and SYGVKD. The CDR3 consists of 17 residues. With 4 bases removed from V and 0 bases from J, the gap between germline ends came to 18 bases. CDR3 sequence reads: CAISGRGVRPMNTEAFF. The DNA for the CDR3 is TGTGCCATCAGTGGAAGAGGTGTCAGACCCATGAACACTGAAGCTTTCTTT.